The 18 T cell receptor beta chains in this list originate from one sample, sequenced in a study of technical replicates of blood from several donors. The method was immunoSEQ multiplex PCR; TCRdb's version includes in-frame clones alone and lacks a portion of them. The sample has 85,000 to 100,000 clones, approximately 95% seen once. The source material was T cells isolated from PBMCs. Receptors originate from a human donor in good health.

This chain uses TRBV4-1 with TRBJ2-2, with a possible D match to TRBD2 (6 bases). The CDR3 runs 17 residues. CDR1 MGHRA and CDR2 YSYEKL come from the germline V gene. Trimming removed 5 bases from V and 5 bases from J, with 21 bases in between. The CDR3 region is CASSLRAGTSGTGELFF. CDR3 bases: TGCGCCAGCAGCTTAAGGGCAGGGACGAGCGGGACCGGGGAGCTGTTTTTT.

The chain employs TRBV6-4 and TRBJ2-1, with no clear D. Trimming pared 6 bases from V and 4 bases from J, leaving 16 bases between. CDR1 is MRHNA and CDR2 is SNTAGT in the germline V gene. The CDR3 consists of 15 residues. This chain's CDR3 is CASSPYLGRYNEQFF. In nucleotides, the CDR3 is TGTGCCAGCAGCCCGTACCTAGGCCGGTACAATGAGCAGTTCTTC.

V usage is TRBV30 and J usage is TRBJ2-3, with TRBD2 matching 11 bases. Trimming at V came to 7 bases and at J to 7 bases, leaving 19 bases not matched to a gene. This CDR3 is 17 amino acids long. The germline V gene encodes CDR1 GTSNPN and CDR2 SVGIG (reference sequence). CDR3 coding DNA: TGTGCCTCAATGCGATTAGCGGGGGGGATTGTTTTAAATACGCAGTATTTT. Translation: CASMRLAGGIVLNTQYF.

The V gene is TRBV5-1, the J gene TRBJ2-3; tentatively, D is TRBD1 (5 bases). Germline CDR1 reads SGHRS; CDR2 reads YFSETQ. V gave up 0 bases and J gave up 0 bases, with 8 bases separating them. The CDR3 is made up of 15 amino acids. This CDR3 is CASSLEDSSTDTQYF. The CDR3 bases are TGCGCCAGCAGCTTGGAAGACAGCAGCACAGATACGCAGTATTTT.

The chain combines TRBV10-3 with TRBJ1-2; TRBD1 matches 7 bases. CDR1 and CDR2 from the germline V gene are ENHRY and SYGVKD. J lost 2 bases, V lost 11 bases, and 5 bases had no gene match. CDR3 length equals 12 residues. The DNA of the CDR3 is TGTGCCCTAGGACAGGAAAACTATGGCTACACCTTC. Translation gives CALGQENYGYTF.

The chain joins TRBV6-1 to TRBJ1-5, with 10 bases lining up with TRBD1. This CDR3 region has 19 residues. The J segment lost 1 base and the V segment lost 4 bases, leaving 13 bases of the junction unmatched. Germline assignment: CDR1 MNHNS and CDR2 SASEGT. The CDR3 loop reads CASSGKTGGFSGSNQPQHF. DNA for the CDR3: TGTGCCAGCAGTGGTAAGACAGGGGGCTTTTCCGGCAGCAATCAGCCCCAGCATTTT.

This clone was counted a single time. This chain joins TRBV9 and TRBJ2-3; 9 bases match TRBD1. V gave up 6 bases and J gave up 3 bases; unmatched junction bases: 8. The CDR3 has 15 amino acids. The V gene's germline CDR1 is SGDLS and CDR2 YYNGEE. The CDR3 sequence: CASKVGTGLTDTQYF. CDR3 bases: TGTGCCAGCAAGGTCGGGACAGGGCTTACAGATACGCAGTATTTT.

The rearrangement joins TRBV11-1 to TRBJ2-1; D not resolved. CDR1 and CDR2 from the germline V gene are SGHAT and FQDESV (reference sequence). This CDR3 comprises 14 residues. Trimming took off 11 bases at V and 7 bases at J, with 21 bases between the two ends. CDR3 bases: TGTGCCTCGTCGAGCCGGGTCCTAAGGAATGAGCAGTTCTTC. This gives the protein CASSSRVLRNEQFF.

The chain joins TRBV5-4 to TRBJ2-7; 7 nucleotides agree with TRBD1. This CDR3 has 14 amino acids. Looked up from germline, CDR1 is SGHNT and CDR2 is YYREEE (reference sequence). The ends lost 4 bases at V and 0 bases at J; junction bases unmatched: 4. CDR3 residues: CASSLGTDSYEQYF. The CDR3 bases are TGTGCCAGCAGCCTCGGGACAGACTCCTACGAGCAGTACTTC.

The chain carries TRBV9 and TRBJ2-1; D perhaps matches TRBD1 (5 bases). Germline CDR1 SGDLS, CDR2 YYNGEE. Deletions cut 4 bases from V and 4 bases from J, with 18 bases between. CDR3 size: 16 residues. The CDR3 region is CASSSRYGAQYNEQFF. CDR3 bases: TGTGCCAGCAGCTCCCGCTATGGGGCTCAGTACAATGAGCAGTTCTTC. The entire variable domain, with the rest obtained from reference TRBV9 and TRBJ2-1, is as follows: DSGVTQTPKHLITATGQRVTLRCSPRSGDLSVYWYQQSLDQGLQFLIQYYNGEERAKGNILERFSAQQFPDLHSELNLSSLELGDSALYFCASSSRYGAQYNEQFFGPGTRLTVL.

This sequence joins TRBV6-1 and TRBJ1-5; the match to TRBD1 covers 7 bases. This CDR3 has 16 amino acids. Germline CDR1 reads MNHNS; CDR2 reads SASEGT. The V segment lost 2 bases and the J segment 5 bases; nucleotides outside the gene matches: 9. The CDR3, as DNA: TGTGCCAGCAGTGAATTTTGGGCAGGGGGTTATCAGCCCCAGCATTTT. Its translation: CASSEFWAGGYQPQHF.

This clone has a single count. The chain is built from TRBV2 and TRBJ1-3; TRBD1 might be the D (5 bases). This CDR3 comprises 16 residues. CDR1 SNHLY and CDR2 FYNNEI come from the germline V gene. The ends were cut back, 6 bases at V and 3 bases at J, with 18 bases in the middle. This CDR3 reads CASSQVRGAIGNTIYF. CDR3 sequence (DNA): TGTGCCAGCAGCCAGGTTCGTGGGGCGATTGGAAACACCATATATTTT.

The count of this clone is one. This chain connects TRBV29-1 to TRBJ1-1, with 11 bases aligning to TRBD1. V shed 7 bases, J shed 11 bases, and the junction held 6 bases outside the gene matches. The CDR3 totals 11 residues. Germline V gene lookup returns CDR1 SQVTM and CDR2 ANQGSEA. This CDR3 reads CSGWTGGLAFF. The CDR3 nucleotides are TGCAGCGGATGGACAGGGGGCCTCGCTTTCTTT.

V gene TRBV28 combines with J gene TRBJ2-7, with D perhaps matching TRBD2 (5 bases). V lost 2 bases, J lost 4 bases, and 21 bases lay in between. Germline loops: CDR1 MDHEN, CDR2 SYDVKM. This CDR3 spans 17 amino acids. The CDR3 nucleotides read TGTGCCAGCAGTTTACTCGGTCTAGCAATGACTCCATACGAGCAGTACTTC. The encoded protein is CASSLLGLAMTPYEQYF.

The chain couples TRBV5-6 to TRBJ2-1, with D unresolved. The V gene lost 7 bases and the J gene lost 12 bases, with 20 bases spanning the gap. The germline CDR1 and CDR2 sequences are SGHDT and YYEEEE. This CDR3 is built from 13 residues. The CDR3 here is CASGLRPSPVQFF. The CDR3 nucleotides are TGTGCCAGCGGGCTTCGGCCGTCTCCTGTGCAGTTCTTC.

J is TRBJ2-3 and V is TRBV7-9; 12 positions agree with TRBD2. The length of the CDR3 is 17 residues. V lost 5 bases and J lost 0; bases outside the gene matches: 6. The V gene's germline CDR1 is SEHNR and CDR2 FQNEAQ (reference sequence). DNA of the CDR3: TGTGCCAGCAGCACCCCCGGGACTAGCGGGAGCACAGATACGCAGTATTTT. This translates into CASSTPGTSGSTDTQYF.

The chain recombines TRBV6-5 with TRBJ1-2; D might be TRBD1 (5 bases). Germline lookup yields CDR1 MNHEY and CDR2 SVGAGI. The CDR3 is 16 amino acids. V shed 4 bases and J shed 2 bases, with 17 bases lying between them. As DNA, the CDR3 is TGTGCCAGCAGTTCCCATAACAGGTTATGGAACTATGGCTACACCTTC. It translates to CASSSHNRLWNYGYTF.

The V and J genes are TRBV28 and TRBJ2-3; 7 bases match TRBD1. The CDR3 has 15 residues. The V gene's germline CDR1 is MDHEN and CDR2 SYDVKM. V lost 5 bases and J lost 2; bases outside the gene matches: 7. The CDR3 coding sequence is TGTGCCAGCAGTGTCACCGGGACAGTCACAGATACGCAGTATTTT. This encodes CASSVTGTVTDTQYF. Based on the CDR3 plus reference TRBV28 and TRBJ2-3, the full variable domain is DVKVTQSSRYLVKRTGEKVFLECVQDMDHENMFWYRQDPGLGLRLIYFSYDVKMKEKGDIPEGYSVSREKKERFSLILESASTNQTSMYLCASSVTGTVTDTQYFGPGTRLTVL.